A single sample gave rise to the 19 T cell receptor beta chains below, sequenced in a study of cytomegalovirus exposure and HLA in healthy donors. PCR was performed using 60 Vbeta and 13 Jbeta primers. Here immunoSEQ multiplex PCR was the method, and the copy in TCRdb shows in-frame clones only, minus some. The table has around 92,000 clones, around 84% seen once. The sample taken for sequencing was PBMCs. The source of these receptors is a man aged 18 to 30 in good health and CMV-seronegative.

This chain joins TRBV6-6 and TRBJ1-3, with a weak D call TRBD1 (5 bases). The germline gives CDR1 MNHNY, CDR2 SVGAGI (reference sequence). The V end lost 2 bases, the J end lost 0 bases, and 11 bases lay between the germline ends. This CDR3 spans 16 amino acids. The CDR3 protein is CASSYGDSSSGNTIYF. The DNA of the CDR3 is TGTGCCAGCAGTTACGGTGACAGTAGCTCTGGAAACACCATATATTTT.

V and J are TRBV30 and TRBJ2-3; possible D gene TRBD1, 6 bases. There are 14 residues in the CDR3. V lost 3 bases to trimming and J lost 0 bases, with 10 bases between them. CDR1 and CDR2 (germline): GTSNPN, SVGIG (reference sequence). CDR3 coding DNA: TGTGCCTGGAGGGGACACTTAAGCACAGATACGCAGTATTTT. It encodes CAWRGHLSTDTQYF.

The chain has TRBV28 and TRBJ1-5; 7 nucleotides align to TRBD1. V was clipped by 6 bases and J by 11 bases; unmatched bases: 25. This CDR3 is built from 18 residues. Germline-derived CDR1 and CDR2 are MDHEN and SYDVKM. The DNA for the CDR3 is TGTGCCAGCAGCACGACAGTGGCTGCCAGGGGGTTTTTTTTGACCCAGCATTTT. Translated: CASSTTVAARGFFLTQHF.

CDR3 bases: TGTGCCAGCTCCTCGGGGGGGCCTGACACAGATACGCAGTATTTT. It is translated as CASSSGGPDTDTQYF. The genes are TRBV9 and TRBJ2-3, with 8 bases aligning to TRBD2. J was trimmed by 2 bases and V by 7 bases; bases with no gene match: 9. The germline gives CDR1 SGDLS, CDR2 YYNGEE. The CDR3 totals 15 residues.

The chain is built from TRBV10-3 and TRBJ1-2, with 7 bases matching TRBD1. The trim removed 6 bases at V and 6 bases at J, leaving 13 bases unmatched. Germline V lookup: CDR1 ENHRY, CDR2 SYGVKD. The CDR3 extends over 15 amino acids. CDR3 DNA: TGTGCCATCAGGGACTTCAAGGGGGCTATGGATGGCTACACCTTC. This translates into CAIRDFKGAMDGYTF.

The V call is TRBV9, the J call TRBJ1-2; 9 bases align to TRBD1. CDR3 size: 13 residues. Germline trimming cut 4 bases from V and 6 bases from J; bases unmatched to any gene: 4. CDR1 SGDLS and CDR2 YYNGEE come from the germline V gene. In nucleotides, the CDR3 is TGTGCCAGCAGCTCCCGGACAGGGGATGGCTACACCTTC. Its translation: CASSSRTGDGYTF.

The chain couples TRBV25-1 to TRBJ1-5; 7 bases are shared with TRBD1. V lost 4 bases, J lost 7 bases, and 4 bases stayed unmatched. Germline V CDR1 and CDR2: MGHDK, SYGVNS. The CDR3 covers 13 residues. The CDR3 DNA reads as TGTGCCAGCAGTGGACAGGGTTGGCAGCCCCAGCATTTT. It specifies CASSGQGWQPQHF.

This clone has just a few counts. The rearrangement uses TRBV18 and TRBJ2-7; a weak D match, TRBD1 (6 bases). Germline CDR1 reads KGHSH; CDR2 reads LQKENI. CDR3 length: 16 amino acids. V shed 2 bases and J shed 0 bases, with 14 bases lying between them. CDR3 loop: CASSPFTTGSSYEQYF. The CDR3 nucleotides are TGTGCCAGCTCACCATTTACGACAGGTTCCTCCTACGAGCAGTACTTC.

This clone ranks as medium-sized. The chain links TRBV2 to TRBJ1-2; 7 bases map to TRBD1. CDR1 is SNHLY, CDR2 FYNNEI, per germline. The CDR3 runs 14 residues. J gave up 4 bases and V 3 bases, and 5 bases lay outside the gene matches. CDR3 residues: CASSEHRGPYGYTF. CDR3 sequence (DNA): TGTGCCAGCAGTGAGCACAGGGGTCCCTATGGCTACACCTTC. Together with reference TRBV2 and TRBJ1-2, the CDR3 gives the full variable domain: EPEVTQTPSHQVTQMGQEVILRCVPISNHLYFYWYRQILGQKVEFLVSFYNNEISEKSEIFDDQFSVERPDGSNFTLKIRSTKLEDSAMYFCASSEHRGPYGYTFGSGTRLTVV.

This rearrangement joins TRBV6-6 to TRBJ1-1; 7 bases line up with TRBD1. V dropped 6 bases and J dropped 4; count of bases not matched to a gene: 8. The CDR3 totals 14 residues. Germline V lookup: CDR1 MNHNY, CDR2 SVGAGI (reference sequence). CDR3 loop: CASRVSGTATEAFF. The CDR3 DNA reads as TGTGCCAGCAGGGTCTCAGGGACAGCCACTGAAGCTTTCTTT.

The rearrangement links TRBV4-2 to TRBJ1-2, with D possibly matching TRBD1 (6 bases). This CDR3 comprises 18 residues. V lost 0 bases and J lost 2, with 19 bases in between. Germline assignment: CDR1 LGHNA and CDR2 YNFKEQ. Here the CDR3 reads CASSQDLRGGGSNYGYTF. CDR3 bases: TGTGCCAGCAGCCAAGATCTACGGGGTGGGGGCTCGAACTATGGCTACACCTTC.

The rearrangement uses TRBV7-9 and TRBJ1-6; 7 bases match TRBD1. Trimming took 4 bases from V and 9 from J; bases not matched to a gene: 6. There are 14 residues in the CDR3. CDR1 SEHNR and CDR2 FQNEAQ come from the germline V gene (reference sequence). This chain's CDR3 is CASSSSTGSSPLHF. The DNA for the CDR3 is TGTGCCAGCAGCTCCTCGACAGGGAGTTCACCCCTCCACTTT.

This clone was picked up one time. For the CDR3, the DNA is TGTGCCACCCGGCGGGGTTTGGTGGAAAACACCATATATTTT. Its translation is CATRRGLVENTIYF. The chain carries TRBV19 and TRBJ1-3; no reliable D call. The CDR3 is 14 residues long. Per germline, CDR1 LNHDA and CDR2 SQIVND (reference sequence). V was trimmed by 10 bases and J by 6 bases, leaving 19 bases between them.

V and J are TRBV11-2 and TRBJ1-2, with 9 bases aligning to TRBD1. The CDR3 covers 17 residues. Germline CDR1 and CDR2: SGHAT and FQNNGV. V lost 3 bases, J lost 2 bases, and 10 bases stayed unmatched. The CDR3 spells CASSFDITGTGNYGYTF. For the CDR3, the DNA is TGTGCCAGCAGCTTCGATATAACCGGGACAGGGAACTATGGCTACACCTTC.

The gene calls are TRBV7-3 and TRBJ2-2; D is perhaps TRBD2 (7 bases). This CDR3 has 15 residues. With 5 bases removed from V and 4 bases from J, the gap between germline ends came to 14 bases. In germline, CDR1 is SGHTA, CDR2 FQGTGA. The CDR3 bases are TGTGCCAGCAGCGCCCAAGGGGGGGCCACCGGGGAGCTGTTTTTT. It specifies CASSAQGGATGELFF. Using reference TRBV7-3 and TRBJ2-2 for the parts outside the CDR3, the full variable domain is GAGVSQTPSNKVTEKGKYVELRCDPISGHTALYWYRQSLGQGPEFLIYFQGTGAADDSGLPNDRFFAVRPEGSVSTLKIQRTERGDSAVYLCASSAQGGATGELFFGEGSRLTVL.

This chain uses TRBV7-9 with TRBJ1-1, with TRBD1 identical over 8 bases. The CDR3 length is 14 residues. Germline V lookup: CDR1 SEHNR, CDR2 FQNEAQ (reference sequence). V was pared by 6 bases and J by 1 base, with 4 bases of the junction left unmatched. CDR3 protein: CASSWTGKNTEAFF. CDR3 in DNA: TGTGCCAGCAGTTGGACAGGGAAGAACACTGAAGCTTTCTTT.

The chain recombines TRBV27 with TRBJ1-2, with 7 bases matching TRBD1. V lost 5 bases, J lost 4 bases, and 7 bases stayed unmatched. The CDR3 totals 14 residues. CDR1 MNHEY and CDR2 SMNVEV come from the germline V gene (reference sequence). CDR3 in amino acids: CASSPPGQIYGYTF. CDR3 bases: TGTGCCAGCAGTCCGCCGGGACAGATCTATGGCTACACCTTC.

This clone was detected a few times. The chain recombines TRBV18 with TRBJ2-7; D is unresolved. The CDR3 is 12 amino acids. The V end lost 6 bases, the J end lost 0 bases, and 6 bases lay between the germline ends. CDR1 KGHSH and CDR2 LQKENI come from the germline V gene. CDR3 nucleotide sequence: TGTGCCAGCTCCCCTAGCTCCTACGAGCAGTACTTC. It specifies CASSPSSYEQYF.

This clone was seen just once. The chain has TRBV6-1 and TRBJ2-5, with TRBD2 identical over 10 bases. With V trimmed by 5 bases and J by 5 bases, 23 bases remained unmatched. The CDR3 runs to 20 residues. Germline V gene data show CDR1 as MNHNS and CDR2 as SASEGT. CDR3 in amino acids: CASSQVASGGAFPHRETQYF. The DNA for the CDR3 is TGTGCCAGCAGTCAAGTGGCGAGCGGGGGGGCCTTCCCCCACCGGGAGACCCAGTACTTC.